This T cell receptor (beta chain) was captured in a study of blood T cell repertoires in COVID-19. About the research overall: Material from acute and convalescent COVID-19 was sourced from the United States, Italy and Spain.

Produced via immunoSEQ multiplex PCR; TCRdb's table is partial and in-frame only. This table holds over 150,000 clones, around three quarters found once. V shed 1 base and J 6 bases; nucleotides not matched to a gene: 7. This CDR3 spans 14 amino acids. From germline, CDR1 is GTSNPN and CDR2 SVGIG (reference sequence). The V call is TRBV30, the J call TRBJ1-2, with 8 bases lining up with TRBD1. The specimen was peripheral blood. The clonotype originates from a man aged 55 to 70 with acute or convalescent COVID-19. CDR3 region: CAWSATLDRDGYTF. DNA of the CDR3: TGTGCCTGGAGTGCTACTTTGGACAGGGATGGCTACACCTTC.